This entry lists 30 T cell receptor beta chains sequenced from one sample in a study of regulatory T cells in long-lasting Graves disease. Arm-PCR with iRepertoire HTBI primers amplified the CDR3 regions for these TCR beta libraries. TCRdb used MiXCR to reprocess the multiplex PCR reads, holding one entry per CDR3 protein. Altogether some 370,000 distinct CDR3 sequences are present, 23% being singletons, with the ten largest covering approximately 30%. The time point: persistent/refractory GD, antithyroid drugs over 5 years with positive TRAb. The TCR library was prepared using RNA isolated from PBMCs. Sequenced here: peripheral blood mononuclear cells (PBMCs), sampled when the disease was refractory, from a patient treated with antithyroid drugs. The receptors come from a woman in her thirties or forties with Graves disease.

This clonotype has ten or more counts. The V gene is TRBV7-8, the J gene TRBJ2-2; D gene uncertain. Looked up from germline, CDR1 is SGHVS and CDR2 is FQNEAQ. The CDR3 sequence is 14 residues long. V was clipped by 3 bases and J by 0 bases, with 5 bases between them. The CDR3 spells CASSFGANTGELFF. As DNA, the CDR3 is TGTGCCAGCAGCTTCGGCGCGAACACCGGGGAGCTGTTTTTT.

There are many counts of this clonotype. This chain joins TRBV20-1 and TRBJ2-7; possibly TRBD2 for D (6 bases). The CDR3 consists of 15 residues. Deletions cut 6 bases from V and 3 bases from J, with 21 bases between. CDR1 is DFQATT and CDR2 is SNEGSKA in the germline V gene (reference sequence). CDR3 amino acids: CSARGSGYPDYEQYF. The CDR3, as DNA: TGCAGTGCCCGAGGGAGCGGGTACCCCGACTACGAGCAGTACTTC.

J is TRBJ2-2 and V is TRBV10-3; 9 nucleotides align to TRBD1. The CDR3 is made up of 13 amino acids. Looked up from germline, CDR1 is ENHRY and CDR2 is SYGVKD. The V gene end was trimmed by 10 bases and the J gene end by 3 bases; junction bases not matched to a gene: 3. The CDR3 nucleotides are TGTGCCACCTGGACAGGGGACACCGGGGAGCTGTTTTTT. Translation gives CATWTGDTGELFF.

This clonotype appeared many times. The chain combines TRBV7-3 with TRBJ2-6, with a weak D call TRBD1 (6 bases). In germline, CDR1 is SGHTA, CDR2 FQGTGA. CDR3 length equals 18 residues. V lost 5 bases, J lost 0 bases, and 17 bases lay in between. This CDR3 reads CASSPRQAMSSGANVLTF. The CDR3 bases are TGTGCCAGCAGCCCCCGACAGGCTATGAGCTCTGGGGCCAACGTCCTGACTTTC.

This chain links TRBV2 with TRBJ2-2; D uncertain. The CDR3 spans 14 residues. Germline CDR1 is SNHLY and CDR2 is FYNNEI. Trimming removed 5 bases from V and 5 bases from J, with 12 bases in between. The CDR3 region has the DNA TGTGCCAGCAGTCCACAGAGCTCAACCGGGGAGCTGTTTTTT. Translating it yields CASSPQSSTGELFF.

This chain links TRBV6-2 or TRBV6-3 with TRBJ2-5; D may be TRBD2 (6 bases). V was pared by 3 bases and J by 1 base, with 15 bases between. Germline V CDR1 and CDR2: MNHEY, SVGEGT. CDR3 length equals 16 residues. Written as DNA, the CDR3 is TGTGCCAGCAGTTATTCCGGTGGGGGAGGCCAAGAGACCCAGTACTTC. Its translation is CASSYSGGGGQETQYF.

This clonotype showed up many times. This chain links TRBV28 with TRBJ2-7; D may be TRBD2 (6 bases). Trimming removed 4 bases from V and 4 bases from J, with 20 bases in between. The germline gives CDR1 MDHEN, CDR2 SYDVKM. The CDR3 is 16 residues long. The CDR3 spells CASSSPTEGLRYEQYF. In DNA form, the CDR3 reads TGTGCCAGCAGTTCCCCCACGGAGGGGTTAAGGTACGAGCAGTACTTC.

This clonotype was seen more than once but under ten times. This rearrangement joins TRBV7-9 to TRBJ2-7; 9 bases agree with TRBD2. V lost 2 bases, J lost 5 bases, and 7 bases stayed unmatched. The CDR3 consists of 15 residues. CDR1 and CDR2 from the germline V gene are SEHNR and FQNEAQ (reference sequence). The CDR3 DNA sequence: TGTGCCAGCAGCTTATGGCTAGCGGGGCAGGACGAGCAGTACTTC. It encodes CASSLWLAGQDEQYF.

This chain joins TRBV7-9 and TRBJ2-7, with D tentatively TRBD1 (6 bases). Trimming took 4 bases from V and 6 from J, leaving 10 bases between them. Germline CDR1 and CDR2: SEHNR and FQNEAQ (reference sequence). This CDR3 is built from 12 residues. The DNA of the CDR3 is TGTGCCAGCAGCTCCGACAGGACCGAGCAGTACTTC. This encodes CASSSDRTEQYF.

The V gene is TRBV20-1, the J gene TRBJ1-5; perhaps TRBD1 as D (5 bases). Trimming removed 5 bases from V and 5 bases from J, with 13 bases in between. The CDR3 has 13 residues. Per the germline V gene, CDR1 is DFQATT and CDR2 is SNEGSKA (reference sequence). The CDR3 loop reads CSAGGTGDQPQHF. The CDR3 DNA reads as TGCAGTGCTGGGGGGACTGGGGATCAGCCCCAGCATTTT.

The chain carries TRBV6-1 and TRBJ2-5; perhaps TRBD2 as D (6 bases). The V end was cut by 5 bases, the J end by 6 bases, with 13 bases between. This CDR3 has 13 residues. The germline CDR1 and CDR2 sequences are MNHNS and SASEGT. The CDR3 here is CASSTGTPQTQYF. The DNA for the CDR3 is TGTGCCAGCAGTACCGGGACTCCGCAGACCCAGTACTTC.

In nucleotides, the CDR3 is TGTGCCACCAGTGATTTACGGGAATTTACAGATACGCAGTATTTT. Its translation: CATSDLREFTDTQYF. This chain connects TRBV24-1 to TRBJ2-3, with D possibly being TRBD2 (5 bases). Germline CDR1 is KGHDR and CDR2 is SFDVKD. V was clipped by 1 base and J by 3 bases, with 10 bases between them. CDR3 length: 15 residues.

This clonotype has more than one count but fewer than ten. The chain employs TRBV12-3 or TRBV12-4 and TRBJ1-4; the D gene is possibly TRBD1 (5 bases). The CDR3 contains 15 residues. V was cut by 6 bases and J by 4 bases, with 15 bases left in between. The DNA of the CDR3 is TGTGCCAGCAGGCGCCGGGACGGAATTAATGAAAAACTGTTTTTT. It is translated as CASRRRDGINEKLFF.

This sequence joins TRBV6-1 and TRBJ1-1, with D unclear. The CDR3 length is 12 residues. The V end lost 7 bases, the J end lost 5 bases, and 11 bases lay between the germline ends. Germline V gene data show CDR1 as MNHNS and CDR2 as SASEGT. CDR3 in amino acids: CASMVYLTEAFF. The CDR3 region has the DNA TGTGCCAGCATGGTTTACTTGACTGAAGCTTTCTTT.

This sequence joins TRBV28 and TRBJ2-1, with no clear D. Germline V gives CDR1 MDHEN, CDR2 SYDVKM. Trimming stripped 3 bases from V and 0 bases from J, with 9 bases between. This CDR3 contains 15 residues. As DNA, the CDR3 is TGTGCCAGCAGTTTTGTTATAGGCTCCTACAATGAGCAGTTCTTC. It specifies CASSFVIGSYNEQFF.

In nucleotides, the CDR3 is TGTGCCAGCAGCTGGACACAGAACACTGAAGCTTTCTTT. This sequence encodes CASSWTQNTEAFF. The rearrangement uses TRBV7-3 and TRBJ1-1; D is possibly TRBD1 (5 bases). The germline V and J ends were trimmed by 4 bases and 1 base, with 7 bases remaining between them. The germline CDR1 and CDR2 sequences are SGHTA and FQGTGA. The CDR3 is 13 residues long.

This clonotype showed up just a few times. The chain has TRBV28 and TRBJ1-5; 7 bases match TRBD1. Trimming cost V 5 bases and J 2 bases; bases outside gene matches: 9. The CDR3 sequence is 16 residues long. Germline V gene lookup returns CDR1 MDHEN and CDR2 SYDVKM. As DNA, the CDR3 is TGTGCCAGCAGTCCTTATGGTAGGGGGCGCAATCAGCCCCAGCATTTT. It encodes CASSPYGRGRNQPQHF.

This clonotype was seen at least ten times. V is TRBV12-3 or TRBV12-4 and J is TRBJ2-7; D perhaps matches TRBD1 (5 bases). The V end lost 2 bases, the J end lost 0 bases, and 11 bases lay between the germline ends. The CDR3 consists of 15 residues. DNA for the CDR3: TGTGCCAGCAGTTTAATAGGGGTCTCCTCCTACGAGCAGTACTTC. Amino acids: CASSLIGVSSYEQYF.

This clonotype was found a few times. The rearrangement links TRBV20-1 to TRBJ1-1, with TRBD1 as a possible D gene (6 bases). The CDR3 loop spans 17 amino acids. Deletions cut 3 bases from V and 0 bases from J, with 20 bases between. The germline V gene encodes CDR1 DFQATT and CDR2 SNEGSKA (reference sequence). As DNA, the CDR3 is TGCAGTGCTAGGGGACCTAAGGGAAGGGGGTTGAACACTGAAGCTTTCTTT. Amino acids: CSARGPKGRGLNTEAFF.

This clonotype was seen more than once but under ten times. The CDR3 DNA is TGTGCCAGCAGGGCAGCCTCCCGTGGCTACACCTTC. Translated, it gives CASRAASRGYTF. The V gene is TRBV7-9, the J gene TRBJ1-2; no reliable D call. The germline V gene has CDR1 SEHNR and CDR2 FQNEAQ (reference sequence). Trimming pared 6 bases from V and 7 bases from J, leaving 12 bases between. The CDR3 runs 12 residues.

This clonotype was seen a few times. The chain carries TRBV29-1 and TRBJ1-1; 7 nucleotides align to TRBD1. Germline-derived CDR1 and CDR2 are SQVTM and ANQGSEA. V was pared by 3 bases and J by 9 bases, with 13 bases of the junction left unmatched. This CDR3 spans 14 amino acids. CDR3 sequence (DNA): TGCAGCGTTGACGGTTCCGTACAGGGGAGGCAAGCTTTCTTT. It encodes CSVDGSVQGRQAFF.

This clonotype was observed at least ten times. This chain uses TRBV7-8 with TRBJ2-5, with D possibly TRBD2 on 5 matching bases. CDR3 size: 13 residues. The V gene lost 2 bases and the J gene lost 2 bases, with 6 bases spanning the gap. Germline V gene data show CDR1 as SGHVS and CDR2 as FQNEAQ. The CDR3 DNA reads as TGTGCCAGCAGCTTATCGGGGCAAGAGACCCAGTACTTC. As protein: CASSLSGQETQYF.

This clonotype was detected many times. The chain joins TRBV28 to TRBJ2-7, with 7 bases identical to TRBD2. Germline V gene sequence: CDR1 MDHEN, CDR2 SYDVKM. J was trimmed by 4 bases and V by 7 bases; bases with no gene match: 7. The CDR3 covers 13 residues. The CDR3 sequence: CASISASGYEQYF. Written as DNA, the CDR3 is TGTGCCAGCATTAGTGCTAGCGGATACGAGCAGTACTTC.

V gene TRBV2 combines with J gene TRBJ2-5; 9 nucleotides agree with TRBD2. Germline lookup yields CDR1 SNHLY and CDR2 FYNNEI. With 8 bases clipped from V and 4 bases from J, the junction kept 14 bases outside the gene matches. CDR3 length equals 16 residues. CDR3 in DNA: TGTGCCAGCTGCACTCGACCGGGACTAGCTTCAGAGACCCAGTACTTC. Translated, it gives CASCTRPGLASETQYF.

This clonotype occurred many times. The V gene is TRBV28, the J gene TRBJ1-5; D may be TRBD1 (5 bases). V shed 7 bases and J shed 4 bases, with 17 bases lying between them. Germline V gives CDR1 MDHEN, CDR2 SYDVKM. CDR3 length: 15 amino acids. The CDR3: CASTSAGRGNQPQHF. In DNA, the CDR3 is TGTGCCAGCACCTCGGCAGGGCGGGGAAATCAGCCCCAGCATTTT.

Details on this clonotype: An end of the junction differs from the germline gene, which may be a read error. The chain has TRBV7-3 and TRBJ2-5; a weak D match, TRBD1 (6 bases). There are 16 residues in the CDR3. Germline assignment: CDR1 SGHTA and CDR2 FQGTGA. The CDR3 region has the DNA TGTGCTAGCAGCTCGAAAGTGGGGACACCACAAGAGACCCAGTACTTC. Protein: CASSSKVGTPQETQYF. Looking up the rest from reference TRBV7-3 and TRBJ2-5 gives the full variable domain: GAGVSQTPSNKVTEKGKYVELRCDPISGHTALYWYRQSLGQGPEFLIYFQGTGAADDSGLPNDRFFAVRPEGSVSTLKIQRTERGDSAVYLCASSSKVGTPQETQYFGPGTRLLVL.

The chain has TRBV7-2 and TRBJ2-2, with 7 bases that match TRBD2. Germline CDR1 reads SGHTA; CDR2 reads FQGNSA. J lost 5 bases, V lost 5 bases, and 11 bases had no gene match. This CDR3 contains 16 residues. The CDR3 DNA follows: TGTGCCAGCAGCCCCGGGACTACAATCTATACCGGGGAGCTGTTTTTT. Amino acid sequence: CASSPGTTIYTGELFF.

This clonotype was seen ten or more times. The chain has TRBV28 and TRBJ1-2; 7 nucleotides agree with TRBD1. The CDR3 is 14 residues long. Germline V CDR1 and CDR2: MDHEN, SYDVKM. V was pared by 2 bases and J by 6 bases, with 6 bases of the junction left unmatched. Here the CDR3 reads CASSLGDRADGYTF. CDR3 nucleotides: TGTGCCAGCAGTTTAGGGGACAGAGCCGATGGCTACACCTTC.

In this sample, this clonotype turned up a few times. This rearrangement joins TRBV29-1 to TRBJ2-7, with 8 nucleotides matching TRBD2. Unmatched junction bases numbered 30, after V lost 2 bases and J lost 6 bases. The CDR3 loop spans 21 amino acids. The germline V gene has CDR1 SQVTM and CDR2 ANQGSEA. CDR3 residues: CSVEQGPEGIAGPVGFCEQYF. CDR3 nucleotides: TGCAGCGTTGAACAAGGACCCGAAGGGATAGCGGGACCTGTAGGGTTCTGCGAGCAGTACTTC.

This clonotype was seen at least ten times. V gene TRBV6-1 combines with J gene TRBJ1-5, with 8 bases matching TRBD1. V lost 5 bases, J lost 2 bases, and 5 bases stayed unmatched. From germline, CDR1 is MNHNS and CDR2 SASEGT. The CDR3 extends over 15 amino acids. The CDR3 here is CASSPQTGGNQPQHF. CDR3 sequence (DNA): TGTGCCAGCAGTCCCCAGACAGGGGGCAATCAGCCCCAGCATTTT.